This T cell receptor beta chain was retrieved from a study of shared clonotypes between healthy human individuals. Broader study findings: Non-shared clonotypes displayed generation probabilities falling below those of clonotypes present in all four donors.

Produced via immunoSEQ multiplex PCR; TCRdb's table is partial and in-frame only. The table has about 1.5 million clones, around 98% seen once. Trimming cost V 7 bases and J 4 bases, with 11 bases left between them. CDR3 length equals 12 residues. CDR1 is MDHEN and CDR2 is SYDVKM in the germline V gene. Of note for this clone: Its antigen remains unidentified.

This clonotype was obtained from a man younger than 45 in good health. The sample comprised naive CD4+ T cells sorted from blood. Subset: CD45RA+ positively selected. The chain couples TRBV28 to TRBJ2-7, with D uncertain. CDR3 coding DNA: TGTGCCAGCACCCCCGGCGAATACGAGCAGTACTTC. This encodes CASTPGEYEQYF.